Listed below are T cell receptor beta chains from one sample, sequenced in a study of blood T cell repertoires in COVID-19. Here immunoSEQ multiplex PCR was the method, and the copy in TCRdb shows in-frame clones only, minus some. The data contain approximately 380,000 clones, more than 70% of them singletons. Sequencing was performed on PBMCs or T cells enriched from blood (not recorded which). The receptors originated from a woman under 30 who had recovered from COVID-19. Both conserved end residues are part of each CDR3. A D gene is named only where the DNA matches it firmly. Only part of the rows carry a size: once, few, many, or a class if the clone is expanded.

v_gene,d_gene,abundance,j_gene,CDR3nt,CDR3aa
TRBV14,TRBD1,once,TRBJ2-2,TGTGCCAGCAGCCTAACAGGGGCTGTAACGTTTTTT,CASSLTGAVTFF
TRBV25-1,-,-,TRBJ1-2,TGTGCCAGCAGTGAATCGGGTAGATATGGCTACACCTTC,CASSESGRYGYTF
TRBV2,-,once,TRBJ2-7,TGTGCCAGCAGTTCCGATAGCTCCTACGAGCAGTACTTC,CASSSDSSYEQYF
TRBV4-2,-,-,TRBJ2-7,TGTGCCAGCAGCCCCGGAGGCAGCGAGCAGTACTTC,CASSPGGSEQYF
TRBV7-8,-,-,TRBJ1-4,TGTGCCAGCAGCCGAGGAGGGGGTTCTAATGAAAAACTGTTTTTT,CASSRGGGSNEKLFF
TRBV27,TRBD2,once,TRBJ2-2,TGTGCCAGCAGCCTTTTTTCTCGGCGGGGGGGGAACACCGGGGAGCTGTTTTTT,CASSLFSRRGGNTGELFF
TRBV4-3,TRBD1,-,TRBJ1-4,TGCGCCAGCAGCCAAATCTTAGGACAGGGGTGGGATGAAAAACTGTTTTTT,CASSQILGQGWDEKLFF
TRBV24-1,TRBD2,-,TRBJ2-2,TGTGCCACCAGAGCGGGGGAAAACACCGGGGAGCTGTTTTTT,CATRAGENTGELFF
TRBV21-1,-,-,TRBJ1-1,TGTGCCAGCAGCAAAGACCCTGGCCAGGGGTGGACTGAAGCTTTCTTT,CASSKDPGQGWTEAFF
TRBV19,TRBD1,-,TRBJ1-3,TGTGCCAGTAGACCGGACAGGGAGAGGAGCAGGCAGTGGAACACCATATATTTT,CASRPDRERSRQWNTIYF
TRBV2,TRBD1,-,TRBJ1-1,TGTGCCAGCAGCGGACAGGGGGCGACCACTGAAGCTTTCTTT,CASSGQGATTEAFF
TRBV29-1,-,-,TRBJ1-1,TGCAGCACCTACTGGGGAGCGAACACTGAAGCTTTCTTT,CSTYWGANTEAFF
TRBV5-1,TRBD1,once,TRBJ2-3,TGCGCCAGCAATCATAGGACAGGGGAAGATACGCAGTATTTT,CASNHRTGEDTQYF
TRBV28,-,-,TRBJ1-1,TGTGCCAGCAGTCCCCTATCCCAAGTTGGGCGTGCTGAAGCTTTCTTT,CASSPLSQVGRAEAFF
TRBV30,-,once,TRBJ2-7,TGTGCCTGGAGTATGACAGGAGAGTACGAGCAGTACTTC,CAWSMTGEYEQYF
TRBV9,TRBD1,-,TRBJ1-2,TGTGCCAGCAGCGTCCGGGACAGGGGGTTTCCTAACTATGGCTACACCTTC,CASSVRDRGFPNYGYTF
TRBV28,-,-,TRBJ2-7,TGTGCCAGCAGCCTCGCGGCCCCCGGACTTAGCTCCTACGAGCAGTACTTC,CASSLAAPGLSSYEQYF
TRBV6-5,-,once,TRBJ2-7,TGTGCCAGCCAGGGCACTGGACCGTACGAGCAGTACTTC,CASQGTGPYEQYF
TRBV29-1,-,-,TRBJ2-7,TGCAGCGTCCGACACAGCGGCTCCTACGAGCAGTACTTC,CSVRHSGSYEQYF
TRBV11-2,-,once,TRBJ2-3,TGTGCCAGCAGCCCCGGTCGGGTATCTTACACAGATACGCAGTATTTT,CASSPGRVSYTDTQYF
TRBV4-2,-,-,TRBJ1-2,TGTGCCAGCAGTAGACAGAACGATCAGGGCTACACCTTC,CASSRQNDQGYTF
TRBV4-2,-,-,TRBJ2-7,TGTGCCAGCAGCCGATCCGGGACAACCTACGAGCAGTACTTC,CASSRSGTTYEQYF
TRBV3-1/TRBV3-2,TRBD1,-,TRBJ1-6,TGTGCCAGCAGCCCTCAATCCGGGACAGGGGGCTTTAATTCACCCCTCCACTTT,CASSPQSGTGGFNSPLHF
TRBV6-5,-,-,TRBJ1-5,TGTGCCAGCAGCCCGCAGGGGATCCAGCCCCAGCATTTT,CASSPQGIQPQHF
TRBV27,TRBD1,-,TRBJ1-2,TGTGCCAGCAGTTTATCGGGGGACAGGGGACCGGGCTACACCTTC,CASSLSGDRGPGYTF
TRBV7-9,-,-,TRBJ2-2,TGTGCCAGCAGCGTGACCCCGGGGGCCGGGGAGCTGTTTTTT,CASSVTPGAGELFF
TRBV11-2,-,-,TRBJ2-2,TGTGCCAGCAGCTTAGCGGGTGGGGAGCTGTTTTTT,CASSLAGGELFF
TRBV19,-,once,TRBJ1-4,TGTGCCAGTAGTCCGGAGGGGACGGAGGGAACTAATGAAAAACTGTTTTTT,CASSPEGTEGTNEKLFF
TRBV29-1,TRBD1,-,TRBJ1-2,TGCAGCGTTGGACGACAGGGCTCTGGCTACACCTTC,CSVGRQGSGYTF
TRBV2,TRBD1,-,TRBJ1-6,TGTGCCAGCAGTGAACGGACAGGCATTATTAATTCACCCCTCCACTTT,CASSERTGIINSPLHF
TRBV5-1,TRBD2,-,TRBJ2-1,TGCGCCAGCAGCTTGGACTTGACTAGCGGGGGCTATGAGCAGTTCTTC,CASSLDLTSGGYEQFF
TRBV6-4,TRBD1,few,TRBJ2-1,TGTGCCAGCAGCCAGACAGGGATACATGAGCAGTTCTTC,CASSQTGIHEQFF
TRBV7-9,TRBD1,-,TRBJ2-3,TGTGCCAGCAGCCGTGCAGGGGGAGCAGATACGCAGTATTTT,CASSRAGGADTQYF
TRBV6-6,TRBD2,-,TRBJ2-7,TGTGCCAGCAGCTATACTAGCGGGGGGGGGTCCTACGAGCAGTACTTC,CASSYTSGGGSYEQYF
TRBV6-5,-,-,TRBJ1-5,TGTGCCAGCAGTCGACAGGTTTCTAATCAGCCCCAGCATTTT,CASSRQVSNQPQHF
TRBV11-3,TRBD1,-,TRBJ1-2,TGTGCCAGCAGCGCCGGACAGGTCTATGGCTACACCTTC,CASSAGQVYGYTF
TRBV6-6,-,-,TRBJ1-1,TGTGCCAGCAGTTCTGGACAGCTCATAAACACTGAAGCTTTCTTT,CASSSGQLINTEAFF
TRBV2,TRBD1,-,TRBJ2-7,TGTGCCAGCAGCCCGCAGGGGGTTAGCTCCTACGAGCAGTACTTC,CASSPQGVSSYEQYF
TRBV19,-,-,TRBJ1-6,TGTGCCAGTAGTATAACGGACAGATCTAAATCACCCCTCCACTTT,CASSITDRSKSPLHF
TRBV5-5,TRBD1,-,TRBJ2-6,TGTGCCAGCAGCCCGGAGGGACAGGGATCGGCTGGGGCCAACGTCCTGACTTTC,CASSPEGQGSAGANVLTF
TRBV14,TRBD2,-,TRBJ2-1,TGTGCCAGCGGGACTAGCGGTCAGGTTTACAATGAGCAGTTCTTC,CASGTSGQVYNEQFF
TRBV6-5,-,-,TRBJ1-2,TGTGCCAGCAGTTACTACACCGGGACATCAGATGGCTACACCTTC,CASSYYTGTSDGYTF
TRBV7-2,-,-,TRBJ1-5,TGTGCCAGCAGCTTAGCGCAGGGAATGAATAGCAATCAGCCCCAGCATTTT,CASSLAQGMNSNQPQHF
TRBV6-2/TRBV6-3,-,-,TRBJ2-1,TGTGCCAGCAGCCCCACCAGGGGTTCGAGCAATGAGCAGTTCTTC,CASSPTRGSSNEQFF
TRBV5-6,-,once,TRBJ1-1,TGTGCCAGCAGCTTGGGGCCTAGACTCCCGGTGAACACTGAAGCTTTCTTT,CASSLGPRLPVNTEAFF
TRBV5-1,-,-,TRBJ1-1,TGCGCCAGCAGCTCAGGGACTCTGAACACTGAAGCTTTCTTT,CASSSGTLNTEAFF
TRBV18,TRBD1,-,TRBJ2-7,TGTGCCAGCTCACCACCCGGGACAGGGCCTTACGAGCAGTACTTC,CASSPPGTGPYEQYF
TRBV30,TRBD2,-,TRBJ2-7,TGTGCCTCGGGGGGACTAGCCAACTCCTACGAGCAGTACTTC,CASGGLANSYEQYF
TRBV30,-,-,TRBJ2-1,TGTGCCTGGAGTGTATGCATCCAGTGTGAGCAGTTCTTC,CAWSVCIQCEQFF
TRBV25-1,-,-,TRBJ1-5,TGTGCCAGCTCAGTGGGGGGGCCCCAGCATTTT,CASSVGGPQHF
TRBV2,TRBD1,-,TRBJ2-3,TGTGCCAGCAGTTGGACAGGGGCCGGCACAGATACGCAGTATTTT,CASSWTGAGTDTQYF
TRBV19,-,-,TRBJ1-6,TGTGCCAGTAGTATAAAGATGGGCTCACCCCTCCACTTT,CASSIKMGSPLHF
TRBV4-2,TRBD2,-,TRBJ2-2,TGTGCCAGCAGCAAGCTAGCGGGGGGCGCCGGGGAGCTGTTTTTT,CASSKLAGGAGELFF
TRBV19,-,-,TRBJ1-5,TGTGCCAGTAGTATCCCGGGACATTATAGCAATCAGCCCCAGCATTTT,CASSIPGHYSNQPQHF
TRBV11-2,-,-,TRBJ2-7,TGTGCCAGCAGCTCAAGAGATTCAGGCCGCGAGCAGTACTTC,CASSSRDSGREQYF
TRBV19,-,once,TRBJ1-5,TGTGCCAGTAGTATACAGGTTGGTAGCAATCAGCCCCAGCATTTT,CASSIQVGSNQPQHF
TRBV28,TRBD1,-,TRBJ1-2,TGTACCAGCAGTTTGCCAAATACAGGGGGCCATGGCTACACCTTC,CTSSLPNTGGHGYTF